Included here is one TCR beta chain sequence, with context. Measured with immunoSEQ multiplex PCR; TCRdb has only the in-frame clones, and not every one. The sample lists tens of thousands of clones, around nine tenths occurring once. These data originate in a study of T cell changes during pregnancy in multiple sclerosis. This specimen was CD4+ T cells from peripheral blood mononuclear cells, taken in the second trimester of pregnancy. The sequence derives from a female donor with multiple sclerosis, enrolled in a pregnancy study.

The CDR3 nucleotides read TGTGCCAGCAGCTTGGGTTTAGGGAGGCACGAAAATCAGCCCCAGCATTTT. Translating it yields CASSLGLGRHENQPQHF. This chain connects TRBV5-6 to TRBJ1-5; D is uncertain. This CDR3 is built from 17 residues. The ends were cut back, 0 bases at V and 4 bases at J, with 17 bases in the middle. Germline-derived CDR1 and CDR2 are SGHDT and YYEEEE.